One sample yielded the 28 T cell receptor beta chains listed below, sequenced in a study of shared clonotypes between healthy human individuals. Here immunoSEQ multiplex PCR was the method, and the copy in TCRdb shows in-frame clones only, minus some. The sample includes roughly 96,000 clones, less than 50% of them seen just once. The sequencing input was PBMCs. Receptors were obtained from a middle-aged woman in good health. Some clones in this sample may be carry-over from other donors' samples.

The chain is built from TRBV27 and TRBJ1-1; maybe TRBD1 (6 bases). The V gene lost 1 base and the J gene lost 11 bases, with 17 bases spanning the gap. This CDR3 spans 14 amino acids. CDR1 MNHEY and CDR2 SMNVEV come from the germline V gene (reference sequence). The CDR3 region has the DNA TGTGCCAGCAGTTTATTGGAAGGGGGGGGGAGCGCTTTCTTT. Protein sequence: CASSLLEGGGSAFF.

CDR3 bases: TGCGCCAGCAGCGGCGGGACAGGGGACAATCAGCCCCAGCATTTT. Its translation is CASSGGTGDNQPQHF. The genes are TRBV5-1 and TRBJ1-5, with 10 positions matching TRBD1. Germline V lookup: CDR1 SGHRS, CDR2 YFSETQ. V gave up 4 bases and J gave up 3 bases; unmatched junction bases: 4. CDR3 length equals 15 residues.

The CDR3 DNA reads TGTGCCAGCTCACCGAAGCGGGAGGGCCTGGGTGAGCAGTACTTC. It yields the protein CASSPKREGLGEQYF. The chain joins TRBV18 to TRBJ2-7, with 10 bases that match TRBD2. Unmatched junction bases numbered 9, after V lost 3 bases and J lost 7 bases. There are 15 residues in the CDR3. Germline V gives CDR1 KGHSH, CDR2 LQKENI.

The rearrangement uses TRBV28 and TRBJ2-5, with 10 bases lining up with TRBD1. The DNA end lines up better with TRBJ2-7; the J call may be wrong. CDR1 is MDHEN and CDR2 is SYDVKM in the germline V gene. The CDR3 has 13 residues. The CDR3 sequence: CASSTGTGDEQYF. The CDR3 DNA is TGTGCCAGCAGCACCGGGACAGGGGACGAGCAGTACTTC.

The chain employs TRBV28 and TRBJ1-5, with D possibly being TRBD1 (5 bases). CDR1 and CDR2 (germline): MDHEN, SYDVKM. The CDR3 runs to 15 residues. V was cut by 5 bases and J by 3 bases, with 14 bases left in between. In DNA form, the CDR3 reads TGTGCCAGCAGTGGGGTGGGACGGATCAATCAGCCCCAGCATTTT. This sequence encodes CASSGVGRINQPQHF.

The chain uses TRBV18 and TRBJ2-5; D is uncertain. Deletions cut 2 bases from V and 2 bases from J, with 12 bases between. The germline CDR1 and CDR2 sequences are KGHSH and LQKENI. This CDR3 comprises 15 residues. The CDR3 DNA follows: TGTGCCAGCTCACCAAACAGACCACCACAAGAGACCCAGTACTTC. Translation: CASSPNRPPQETQYF.

V is TRBV7-8 and J is TRBJ2-2, with 8 positions matching TRBD2. V dropped 7 bases and J dropped 7; count of bases not matched to a gene: 17. This CDR3 has 17 residues. The V gene's germline CDR1 is SGHVS and CDR2 FQNEAQ. The chain's CDR3 is CASTRGTGGAPSGELFF. CDR3 DNA: TGTGCCAGCACCCGGGGGACGGGAGGGGCGCCTAGCGGGGAGCTGTTTTTT.

Details on this clone: Sequence at one end of the junction differs from germline and may be a read error. The CDR3 sequence: CAWSGGTGDEELFF. Written as DNA, the CDR3 is TGTGCCTGGAGTGGCGGGACAGGGGATGAAGAACTGTTTTTT. This rearrangement joins TRBV30 to TRBJ1-4; 10 nucleotides align to TRBD1. Germline V gene sequence: CDR1 GTSNPN, CDR2 SVGIG (reference sequence). The CDR3 runs 14 residues.

This clone was seen just once. This chain links TRBV28 with TRBJ1-2; D is unresolved. The CDR3 has 14 residues. Trimming took 4 bases from V and 2 from J, leaving 11 bases between them. Germline values: CDR1 MDHEN, CDR2 SYDVKM. The chain's CDR3 is CASSSQDGNYGYTF. The CDR3, as DNA: TGTGCCAGCAGTTCGCAGGATGGGAACTATGGCTACACCTTC.

V is TRBV6-5 and J is TRBJ2-5, with 7 bases aligning to TRBD1. The V gene end was trimmed by 0 bases and the J gene end by 7 bases; junction bases not matched to a gene: 5. Germline CDR1 reads MNHEY; CDR2 reads SVGAGI. CDR3 size: 14 residues. CDR3 region: CASSYSRGSGTQYF. In nucleotides, the CDR3 is TGTGCCAGCAGTTACTCCAGGGGGTCGGGGACCCAGTACTTC.

This clone was recorded many times. This chain links TRBV29-1 with TRBJ2-1, with D possibly matching TRBD2 (6 bases). Germline assignment: CDR1 SQVTM and CDR2 ANQGSEA. This CDR3 is 12 amino acids long. Trimming cost V 5 bases and J 4 bases, with 9 bases left between them. The DNA for the CDR3 is TGCAGCGTTTCTAGCGATTACAATGAGCAGTTCTTC. Translated: CSVSSDYNEQFF.

This chain links TRBV7-9 with TRBJ2-3; D possibly corresponds to TRBD2 (5 bases). CDR3 length: 13 residues. Germline V CDR1 and CDR2: SEHNR, FQNEAQ (reference sequence). Deletions cut 6 bases from V and 3 bases from J, with 10 bases between. The CDR3 here is CASRSLETDTQYF. The CDR3 DNA reads as TGTGCCAGCAGGTCACTAGAAACAGATACGCAGTATTTT.

This sequence joins TRBV15 and TRBJ2-5; unclear D gene. The germline V gene has CDR1 LNHNV and CDR2 YYDKDF (reference sequence). Trimming took 1 base from V and 4 from J, leaving 10 bases between them. This CDR3 has 14 residues. The CDR3 DNA sequence: TGTGCCACCAGCAGAGCCGCGGTCCTAGAGACCCAGTACTTC. It translates to CATSRAAVLETQYF. Looking up the rest from reference TRBV15 and TRBJ2-5 gives the full variable domain: DAMVIQNPRYQVTQFGKPVTLSCSQTLNHNVMYWYQQKSSQAPKLLFHYYDKDFNNEADTPDNFQSRRPNTSFCFLDIRSPGLGDTAMYLCATSRAAVLETQYFGPGTRLLVL.

With regard to this clone: This may come from a read error, since a much larger clone is one base off. Other DNA sequences within the sample encode an identical CDR3. This chain joins TRBV7-6 and TRBJ1-2; D is ambiguous. The germline V gene has CDR1 SGHVS and CDR2 FNYEAQ. The V and J ends lost 5 bases and 2 bases respectively, with 12 bases between them. CDR3 length equals 14 residues. The CDR3 sequence: CASSPISANYGYTF. CDR3 nucleotides: TGTGCCAGCAGCCCTATATCTGCCAACTATGGCTACACCTTC.

This clone came up a few times. V and J are TRBV7-2 and TRBJ2-2; 9 bases fit TRBD2. In germline, CDR1 is SGHTA, CDR2 FQGNSA. The CDR3 contains 17 residues. The junction had 12 bases not matched to a gene; V was cut back by 5 bases and J by 5 bases. The CDR3 loop is CASSPEGLASSTGELFF. CDR3 nucleotide sequence: TGTGCCAGCAGCCCCGAGGGACTAGCTTCATCAACCGGGGAGCTGTTTTTT.

The table lists this clone with many counts. The CDR3 spells CASSRGDFTRETQYF. The CDR3 DNA reads as TGTGCCAGCAGCCGGGGGGACTTTACGAGGGAGACCCAGTACTTC. The chain employs TRBV14 and TRBJ2-5; TRBD2 is a possible D gene (6 bases). This CDR3 comprises 15 residues. The V end was cut by 4 bases, the J end by 5 bases, with 17 bases between. Per the germline V gene, CDR1 is SGHDN and CDR2 is FVKESK.

The chain employs TRBV7-3 and TRBJ1-1; D remains ambiguous. CDR3 length: 13 amino acids. The V gene's germline CDR1 is SGHTA and CDR2 FQGTGA. V was pared by 3 bases and J by 1 base, with 6 bases between. CDR3: CASSFAENTEAFF. Written as DNA, the CDR3 is TGTGCCAGCAGCTTTGCAGAGAACACTGAAGCTTTCTTT.

This chain joins TRBV6-1 and TRBJ2-7, with 11 bases that match TRBD1. The CDR3 covers 15 residues. With 8 bases clipped from V and 1 base from J, the junction kept 7 bases outside the gene matches. Looked up from germline, CDR1 is MNHNS and CDR2 is SASEGT. The CDR3 region is CASGKGTGGSYEQYF. The CDR3, as DNA: TGTGCCAGCGGAAAGGGGACAGGGGGGTCCTACGAGCAGTACTTC.

The V gene is TRBV5-1, the J gene TRBJ2-1; 12 bases are a match to TRBD2. CDR3 length equals 15 residues. V shed 0 bases and J 9 bases; nucleotides not matched to a gene: 4. Germline V gene lookup returns CDR1 SGHRS and CDR2 YFSETQ. Here the CDR3 reads CASSLGLAGVGEQFF. CDR3 DNA sequence: TGCGCCAGCAGCTTGGGACTAGCGGGAGTTGGTGAGCAGTTCTTC.

The chain uses TRBV5-1 and TRBJ1-1; 7 nucleotides align to TRBD1. The CDR3 loop spans 15 amino acids. The germline CDR1 and CDR2 sequences are SGHRS and YFSETQ. V was pared by 4 bases and J by 4 bases, with 10 bases of the junction left unmatched. CDR3 loop: CASSERQGGSTEAFF. In DNA form, the CDR3 reads TGCGCCAGCAGCGAAAGACAGGGCGGATCCACTGAAGCTTTCTTT.

The CDR3 protein is CASLRERGQGYTF. The CDR3 DNA reads TGTGCCAGCCTTAGGGAGAGAGGGCAGGGCTACACCTTC. The chain uses TRBV6-1 and TRBJ1-2; D unresolved. V was cut by 8 bases and J by 8 bases, with 18 bases left in between. The CDR3 length is 13 residues. Germline CDR1 MNHNS, CDR2 SASEGT.

This clone occurred many times. The gene calls are TRBV6-5 and TRBJ2-2; D is unresolved. CDR1 MNHEY and CDR2 SVGAGI come from the germline V gene. The CDR3 runs to 13 residues. V lost 2 bases to trimming and J lost 3 bases, with 4 bases between them. CDR3 residues: CASSYGDTGELFF. The CDR3, as DNA: TGTGCCAGCAGTTACGGCGACACCGGGGAGCTGTTTTTT.

About this clone itself: A read error is possible here, since a much larger clone lies one base away. V usage is TRBV10-3 and J usage is TRBJ2-2; TRBD2 is a possible D gene (7 bases). This CDR3 contains 13 residues. CDR1 and CDR2 (germline): ENHRY, SYGVKD. CDR3 sequence: CAIEQGRSGELLF. For the CDR3, the DNA is TGTGCCATAGAACAGGGAAGGAGCGGGGAGCTGCTTTTT.

This clone was recorded at least ten times. The V call is TRBV25-1, the J call TRBJ1-2, with D possibly TRBD1 on 6 matching bases. The CDR3 is made up of 15 amino acids. Germline lookup yields CDR1 MGHDK and CDR2 SYGVNS. V was clipped by 6 bases and J by 1 base, with 15 bases between them. The CDR3 is CASRPRQALNYGYTF. In DNA, the CDR3 is TGTGCCAGCAGACCTAGACAGGCCCTTAACTATGGCTACACCTTC.

This clone occurred a few times. V gene TRBV30 combines with J gene TRBJ2-5; no clear D. The V gene lost 2 bases and the J gene lost 2 bases, with 9 bases spanning the gap. The V gene's germline CDR1 is GTSNPN and CDR2 SVGIG (reference sequence). CDR3 length: 13 amino acids. CDR3 sequence (DNA): TGTGCCTGGAGTAAGGGTCAACAAGAGACCCAGTACTTC. Protein product: CAWSKGQQETQYF.

This clone was detected only a few times. J is TRBJ2-3 and V is TRBV7-2; D is uncertain. Trimming cost V 1 base and J 6 bases, with 8 bases left between them. Germline assignment: CDR1 SGHTA and CDR2 FQGNSA. CDR3 length equals 13 residues. The DNA of the CDR3 is TGTGCCAGCAGCTTAGGACCGAAGGATACGCAGTATTTT. This gives the protein CASSLGPKDTQYF.

This clone was recorded once. This chain uses TRBV4-1 with TRBJ2-1; 11 bases line up with TRBD2. CDR1 and CDR2 (germline): MGHRA, YSYEKL. This CDR3 region has 19 residues. The J segment lost 5 bases and the V segment lost 2 bases, leaving 14 bases of the junction unmatched. CDR3 sequence reads: CASSQSIGVLAGEHNEQFF. The CDR3 bases are TGCGCCAGCAGCCAAAGCATAGGGGTACTAGCGGGAGAACACAATGAGCAGTTCTTC.

This clone was counted ten times or more. V and J are TRBV2 and TRBJ1-2; unclear D gene. This CDR3 contains 14 residues. CDR1 is SNHLY and CDR2 is FYNNEI in the germline V gene. V was clipped by 0 bases and J by 7 bases, with 12 bases between them. CDR3 coding DNA: TGTGCCAGCAGTGAAGCGCTAGGGATTGGTGGCTACACCTTC. This encodes CASSEALGIGGYTF. Combining the CDR3 with reference TRBV2 and TRBJ1-2 gives the whole variable domain EPEVTQTPSHQVTQMGQEVILRCVPISNHLYFYWYRQILGQKVEFLVSFYNNEISEKSEIFDDQFSVERPDGSNFTLKIRSTKLEDSAMYFCASSEALGIGGYTFGSGTRLTVV.